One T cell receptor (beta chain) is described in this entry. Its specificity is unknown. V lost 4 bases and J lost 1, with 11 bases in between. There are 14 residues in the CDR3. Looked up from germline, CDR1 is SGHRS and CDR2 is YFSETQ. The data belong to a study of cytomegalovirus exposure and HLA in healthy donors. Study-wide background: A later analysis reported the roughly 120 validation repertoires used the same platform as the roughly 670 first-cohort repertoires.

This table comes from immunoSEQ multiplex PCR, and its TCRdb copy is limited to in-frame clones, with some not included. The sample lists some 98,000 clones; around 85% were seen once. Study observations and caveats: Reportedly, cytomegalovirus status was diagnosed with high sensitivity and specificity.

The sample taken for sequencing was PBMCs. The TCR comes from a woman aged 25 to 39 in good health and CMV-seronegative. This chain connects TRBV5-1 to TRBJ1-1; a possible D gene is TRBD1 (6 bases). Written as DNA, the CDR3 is TGCGCCAGCAGCCGGGACACCTCGAACACTGAAGCTTTCTTT. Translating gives CASSRDTSNTEAFF.